This T cell receptor beta chain was observed in a study of read filtering for tumor transcriptome and immune sequencing. Study context: Per sample, TCR-region reads ranged about 4.05 to 10.27 million by IR-seq, roughly 75 to 1273 by RNA-seq.

This library used approximately 370 ng RNA and molecular barcoded adaptors spanning alpha/delta and beta/gamma chains. TCRdb re-derived calls from the reads in MiXCR, one entry per CDR3 protein. The sample lists tens of thousands of distinct CDR3 sequences; 15% to 20% were seen once. This clonotype was recorded at least ten times. V lost 5 bases, J lost 2 bases, and 14 bases stayed unmatched. The germline V gene encodes CDR1 LNHDA and CDR2 SQIVND (reference sequence). The CDR3 runs to 18 residues. The chain has TRBV19 and TRBJ2-3, with 9 bases matching TRBD2. The sequenced material came from a population of CD138-negative cells sorted from bone marrow. This receptor was taken from a donor at least 40 years old with multiple myeloma. The CDR3 sequence is CASSGRGRSGRFTDTQYF. The CDR3 DNA reads as TGTGCCAGTAGTGGTCGGGGTCGTAGCGGGAGATTCACAGATACGCAGTATTTT.